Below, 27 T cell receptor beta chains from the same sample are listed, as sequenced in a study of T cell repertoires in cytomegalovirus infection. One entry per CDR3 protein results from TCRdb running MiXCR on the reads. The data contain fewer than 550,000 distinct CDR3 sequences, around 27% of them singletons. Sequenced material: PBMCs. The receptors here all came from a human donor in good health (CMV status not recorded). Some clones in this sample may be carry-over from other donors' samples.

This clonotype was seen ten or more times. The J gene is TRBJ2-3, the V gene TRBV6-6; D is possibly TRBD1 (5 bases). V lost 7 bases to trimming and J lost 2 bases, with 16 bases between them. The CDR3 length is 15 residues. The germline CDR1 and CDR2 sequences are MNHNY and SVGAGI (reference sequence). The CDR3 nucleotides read TGTGCCAGCACGAACACTCAGGGTTCCACAGATACGCAGTATTTT. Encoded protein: CASTNTQGSTDTQYF.

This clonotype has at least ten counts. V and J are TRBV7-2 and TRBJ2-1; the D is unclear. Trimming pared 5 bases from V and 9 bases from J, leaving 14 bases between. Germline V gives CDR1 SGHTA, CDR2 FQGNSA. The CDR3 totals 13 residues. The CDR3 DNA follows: TGTGCCAGCAGCCCCCCGGCTGTGGGTGAGCAGTTCTTC. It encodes CASSPPAVGEQFF. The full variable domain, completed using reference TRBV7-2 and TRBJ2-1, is GAGVSQSPSNKVTEKGKDVELRCDPISGHTALYWYRQSLGQGLEFLIYFQGNSAPDKSGLPSDRFSAERTGGSVSTLTIQRTQQEDSAVYLCASSPPAVGEQFFGPGTRLTVL.

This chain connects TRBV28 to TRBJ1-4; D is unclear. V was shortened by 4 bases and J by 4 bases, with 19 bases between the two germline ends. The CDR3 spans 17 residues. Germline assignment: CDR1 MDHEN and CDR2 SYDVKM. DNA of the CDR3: TGTGCCAGCAGTTCAAGACCCGGGGTGAATGATAATGAAAAACTGTTTTTT. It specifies CASSSRPGVNDNEKLFF.

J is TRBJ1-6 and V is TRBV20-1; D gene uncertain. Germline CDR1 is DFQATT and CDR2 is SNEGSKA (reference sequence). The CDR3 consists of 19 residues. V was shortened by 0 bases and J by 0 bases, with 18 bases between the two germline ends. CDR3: CSARDARFVPSSYNSPLHF. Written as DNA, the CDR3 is TGCAGTGCTAGAGATGCCCGCTTCGTCCCTAGCTCCTATAATTCACCCCTCCACTTT.

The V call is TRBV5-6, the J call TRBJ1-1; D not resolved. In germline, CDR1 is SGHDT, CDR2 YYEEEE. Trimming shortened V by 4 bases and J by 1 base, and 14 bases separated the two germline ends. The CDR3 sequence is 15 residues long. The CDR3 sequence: CASSPPNGENTEAFF. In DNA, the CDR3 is TGTGCCAGCAGCCCCCCCAATGGAGAGAACACTGAAGCTTTCTTT.

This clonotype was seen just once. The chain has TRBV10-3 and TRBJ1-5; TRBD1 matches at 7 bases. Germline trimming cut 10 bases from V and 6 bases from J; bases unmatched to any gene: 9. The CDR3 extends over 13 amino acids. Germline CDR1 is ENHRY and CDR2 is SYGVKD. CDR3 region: CASTTGEGQPQHF. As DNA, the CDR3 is TGTGCCAGCACCACAGGGGAGGGTCAGCCCCAGCATTTT.

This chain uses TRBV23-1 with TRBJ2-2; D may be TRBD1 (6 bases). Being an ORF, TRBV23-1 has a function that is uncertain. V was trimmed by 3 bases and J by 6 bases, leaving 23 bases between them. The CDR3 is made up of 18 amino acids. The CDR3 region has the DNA TGCGCCAGCAGTCACCTGGGACACCCCAAAGATCCAGCCGGGGAGCTGTTTTTT. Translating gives CASSHLGHPKDPAGELFF.

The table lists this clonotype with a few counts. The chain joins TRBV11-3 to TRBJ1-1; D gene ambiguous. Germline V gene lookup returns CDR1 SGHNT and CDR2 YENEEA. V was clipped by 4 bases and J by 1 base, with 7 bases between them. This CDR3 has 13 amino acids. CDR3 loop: CASSWNANTEAFF. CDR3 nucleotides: TGTGCCAGCAGCTGGAACGCGAACACTGAAGCTTTCTTT.

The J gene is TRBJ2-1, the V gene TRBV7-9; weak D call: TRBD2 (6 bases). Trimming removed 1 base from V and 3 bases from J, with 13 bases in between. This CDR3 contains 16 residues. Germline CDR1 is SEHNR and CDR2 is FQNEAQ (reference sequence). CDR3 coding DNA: TGTGCCAGCAGCTTAGTCGGGGGTCCTAGCTACAATGAGCAGTTCTTC. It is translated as CASSLVGGPSYNEQFF.

The CDR3 DNA reads as TGTGCCAGCAGCTTAATCGTCGGGTTCTTCACCGGGGAGCTGTTTTTT. It yields the protein CASSLIVGFFTGELFF. The chain links TRBV7-8 to TRBJ2-2; D is ambiguous. Trimming cost V 2 bases and J 4 bases, with 14 bases left between them. Germline CDR1 reads SGHVS; CDR2 reads FQNEAQ. The CDR3 is 16 residues long.

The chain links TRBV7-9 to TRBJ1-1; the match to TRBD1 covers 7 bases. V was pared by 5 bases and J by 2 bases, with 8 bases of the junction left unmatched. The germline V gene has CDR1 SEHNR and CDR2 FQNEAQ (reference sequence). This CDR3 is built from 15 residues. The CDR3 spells CASSPRQGLNTEAFF. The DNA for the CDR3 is TGTGCCAGCAGCCCAAGACAGGGACTTAACACTGAAGCTTTCTTT. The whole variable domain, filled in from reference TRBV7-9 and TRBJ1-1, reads DTGVSQNPRHKITKRGQNVTFRCDPISEHNRLYWYRQTLGQGPEFLTYFQNEAQLEKSRLLSDRFSAERPKGSFSTLEIQRTEQGDSAMYLCASSPRQGLNTEAFFGQGTRLTVV.

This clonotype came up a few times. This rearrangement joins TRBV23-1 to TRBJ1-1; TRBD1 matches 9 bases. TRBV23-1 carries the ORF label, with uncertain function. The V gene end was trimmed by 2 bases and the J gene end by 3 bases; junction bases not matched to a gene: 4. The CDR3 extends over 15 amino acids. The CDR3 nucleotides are TGCGCCAGCAGTCAACCGGGACAGGGCGACACTGAAGCTTTCTTT. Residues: CASSQPGQGDTEAFF.

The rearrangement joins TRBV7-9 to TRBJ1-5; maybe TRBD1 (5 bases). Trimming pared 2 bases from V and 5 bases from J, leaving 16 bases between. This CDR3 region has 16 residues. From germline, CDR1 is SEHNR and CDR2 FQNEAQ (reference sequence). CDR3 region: CASSLSSRRDHQPQHF. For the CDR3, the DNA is TGTGCCAGCAGCTTATCGAGTAGGAGGGACCATCAGCCCCAGCATTTT.

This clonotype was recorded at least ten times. CDR3 sequence (DNA): TGCAGTGCTAGAGACCGGACTAGCGGGAGTAATGAGCAGTTCTTC. Protein sequence: CSARDRTSGSNEQFF. The chain couples TRBV20-1 to TRBJ2-1; 13 bases map to TRBD2. The V and J ends lost 0 bases and 7 bases, in that order; junction bases with no gene match: 3. Germline CDR1 and CDR2: DFQATT and SNEGSKA (reference sequence). The CDR3 spans 15 residues.

CDR3 in DNA: TGTGCCAGCAGTGAAAGGGACGATCAAGAAGCTTTCTTT. Translating it yields CASSERDDQEAFF. This rearrangement joins TRBV6-4 to TRBJ1-1; a possible D gene is TRBD1 (5 bases). This CDR3 comprises 13 residues. V was cut by 3 bases and J by 8 bases, with 13 bases left in between. The germline CDR1 and CDR2 sequences are MRHNA and SNTAGT.

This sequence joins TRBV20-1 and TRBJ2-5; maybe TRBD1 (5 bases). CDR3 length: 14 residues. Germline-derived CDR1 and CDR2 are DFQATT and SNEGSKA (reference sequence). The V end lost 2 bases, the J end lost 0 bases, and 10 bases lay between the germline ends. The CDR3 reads CSARPRQNQETQYF. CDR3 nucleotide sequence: TGCAGTGCTAGACCCAGACAGAACCAAGAGACCCAGTACTTC.

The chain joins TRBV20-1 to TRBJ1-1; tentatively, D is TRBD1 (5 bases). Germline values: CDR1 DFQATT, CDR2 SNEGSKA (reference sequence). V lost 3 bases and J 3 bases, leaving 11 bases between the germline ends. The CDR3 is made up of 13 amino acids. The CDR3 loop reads CSASQGGDTEAFF. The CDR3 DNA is TGCAGTGCTAGCCAGGGAGGGGACACTGAAGCTTTCTTT.

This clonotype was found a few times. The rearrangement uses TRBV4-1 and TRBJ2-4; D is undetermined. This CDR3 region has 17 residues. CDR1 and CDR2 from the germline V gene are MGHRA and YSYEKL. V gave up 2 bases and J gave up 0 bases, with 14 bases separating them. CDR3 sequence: CASSQPTAGLAKNIQYF. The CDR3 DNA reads TGCGCCAGCAGCCAACCGACGGCCGGGCTAGCCAAAAACATTCAGTACTTC.

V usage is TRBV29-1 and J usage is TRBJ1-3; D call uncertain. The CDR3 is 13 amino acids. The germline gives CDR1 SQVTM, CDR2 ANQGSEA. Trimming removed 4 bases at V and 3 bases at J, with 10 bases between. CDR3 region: CSVAQTSGNTIYF. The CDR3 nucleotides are TGCAGCGTTGCCCAGACAAGTGGAAACACCATATATTTT.

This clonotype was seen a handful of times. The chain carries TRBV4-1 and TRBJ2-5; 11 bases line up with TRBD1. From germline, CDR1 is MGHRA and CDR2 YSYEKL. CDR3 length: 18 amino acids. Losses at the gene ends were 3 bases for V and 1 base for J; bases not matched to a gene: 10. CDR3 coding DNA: TGCGCCAGCAGCCAGGCAACCGGGACAGGGGGAACCCAAGAGACCCAGTACTTC. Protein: CASSQATGTGGTQETQYF.

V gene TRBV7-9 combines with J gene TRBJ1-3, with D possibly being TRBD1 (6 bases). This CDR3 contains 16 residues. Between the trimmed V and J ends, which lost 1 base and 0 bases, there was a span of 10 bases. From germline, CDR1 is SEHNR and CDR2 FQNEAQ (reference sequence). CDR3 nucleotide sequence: TGTGCCAGCAGCTTAGGAGGGGGGCACTCTGGAAACACCATATATTTT. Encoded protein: CASSLGGGHSGNTIYF.

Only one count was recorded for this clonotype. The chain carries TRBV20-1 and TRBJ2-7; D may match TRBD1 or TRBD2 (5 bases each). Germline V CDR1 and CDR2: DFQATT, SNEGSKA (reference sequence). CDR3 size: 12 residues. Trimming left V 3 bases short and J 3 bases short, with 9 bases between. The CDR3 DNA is TGCAGTGCTAGGGGGGACCACTACGAGCAGTACTTC. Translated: CSARGDHYEQYF.

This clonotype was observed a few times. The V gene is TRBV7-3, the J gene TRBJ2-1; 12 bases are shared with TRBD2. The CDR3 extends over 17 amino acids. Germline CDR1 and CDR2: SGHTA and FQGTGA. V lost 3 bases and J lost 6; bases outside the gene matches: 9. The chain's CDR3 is CASSLGPLAGGPNEQFF. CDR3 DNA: TGTGCCAGCAGCTTGGGGCCCCTAGCGGGAGGGCCCAATGAGCAGTTCTTC.

In DNA form, the CDR3 reads TGTGCCATCAGAGAGGCAGGGTCCGGGGCCAACGTCCTGACTTTC. This encodes CAIREAGSGANVLTF. The chain joins TRBV10-3 to TRBJ2-6; D possibly corresponds to TRBD1 (5 bases). Deletions cut 6 bases from V and 4 bases from J, with 13 bases between. There are 15 residues in the CDR3. Germline assignment: CDR1 ENHRY and CDR2 SYGVKD.

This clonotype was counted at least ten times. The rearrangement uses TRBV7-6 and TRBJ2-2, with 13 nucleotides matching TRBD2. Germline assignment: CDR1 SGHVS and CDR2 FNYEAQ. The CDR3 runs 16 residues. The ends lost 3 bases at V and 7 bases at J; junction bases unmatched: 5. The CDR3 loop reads CASSLGTSGAGGELFF. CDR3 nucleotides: TGTGCCAGCAGCTTGGGGACTAGCGGGGCAGGCGGGGAGCTGTTTTTT. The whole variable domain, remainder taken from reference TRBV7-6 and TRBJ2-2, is GAGVSQSPRYKVTKRGQDVALRCDPISGHVSLYWYRQALGQGPEFLTYFNYEAQQDKSGLPNDRFSAERPEGSISTLTIQRTEQRDSAMYRCASSLGTSGAGGELFFGEGSRLTVL.

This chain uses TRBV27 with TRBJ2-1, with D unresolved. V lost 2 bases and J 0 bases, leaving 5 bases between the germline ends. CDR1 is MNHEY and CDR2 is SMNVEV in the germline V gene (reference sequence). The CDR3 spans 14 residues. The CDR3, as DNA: TGTGCCAGCAGTTTAGCTGTCTCCTACAATGAGCAGTTCTTC. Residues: CASSLAVSYNEQFF.

CDR3 sequence reads: CASGLGQGTEAFF. In DNA form, the CDR3 reads TGTGCCAGCGGACTAGGACAGGGGACTGAAGCTTTCTTT. The chain combines TRBV28 with TRBJ1-1, with TRBD1 matching 9 bases. Germline assignment: CDR1 MDHEN and CDR2 SYDVKM. The J segment lost 5 bases and the V segment lost 8 bases, leaving 6 bases of the junction unmatched. There are 13 residues in the CDR3. The complete variable domain, with remaining parts taken from reference TRBV28 and TRBJ1-1, reads DVKVTQSSRYLVKRTGEKVFLECVQDMDHENMFWYRQDPGLGLRLIYFSYDVKMKEKGDIPEGYSVSREKKERFSLILESASTNQTSMYLCASGLGQGTEAFFGQGTRLTVV.